Below are 30 T cell receptor beta chains sequenced from a single sample in a study of T cell responses to AZD1222 COVID-19 vaccine. Sequencing used immunoSEQ multiplex PCR; TCRdb keeps in-frame clones, though not all of them. The table lists approximately 21,000 clones, almost 85% of them singletons. The material sequenced was peripheral blood, taken 28 days after the second AZD1222 dose. These receptor sequences come from an adult who received the AZD1222 COVID-19 vaccine.

This chain links TRBV30 with TRBJ2-7, with TRBD1 as a possible D gene (5 bases). Trimming removed 3 bases at V and 7 bases at J, with 10 bases between. CDR1 and CDR2 from the germline V gene are GTSNPN and SVGIG (reference sequence). The CDR3 extends over 11 amino acids. In DNA form, the CDR3 reads TGTGCCTGGAGCCAAGACAGTGAGCAGTACTTC. Encoded protein: CAWSQDSEQYF.

The genes are TRBV6-5 and TRBJ1-1; D unresolved. Germline CDR1 and CDR2: MNHEY and SVGAGI. The CDR3 runs to 16 residues. The V end lost 2 bases, the J end lost 4 bases, and 17 bases lay between the germline ends. The CDR3 nucleotides read TGTGCCAGCAGTTACGAAACGGCCCTGGCCGGCACTGAAGCTTTCTTT. As protein: CASSYETALAGTEAFF.

This chain uses TRBV25-1 with TRBJ1-3; D is undetermined. Looked up from germline, CDR1 is MGHDK and CDR2 is SYGVNS. Trimming left V 2 bases short and J 4 bases short, with 12 bases between. The CDR3 is made up of 15 amino acids. The CDR3 is CASSEISEGGNTIYF. DNA of the CDR3: TGTGCCAGCAGTGAAATATCGGAGGGCGGAAACACCATATATTTT.

The CDR3 here is CASSPYFGQATNEKLFF. The CDR3 DNA sequence: TGTGCCAGCAGCCCTTATTTTGGACAGGCAACTAATGAAAAACTGTTTTTT. This chain links TRBV6-2 or TRBV6-3 with TRBJ1-4; 7 nucleotides agree with TRBD1. Looked up from germline, CDR1 is MNHEY and CDR2 is SVGEGT. This CDR3 contains 17 residues. J was trimmed by 0 bases and V by 6 bases; bases with no gene match: 10.

J is TRBJ2-6 and V is TRBV14; either TRBD1 or TRBD2 may fit D (5 bases each). Germline CDR1 reads SGHDN; CDR2 reads FVKESK. Trimming removed 1 base from V and 3 bases from J, with 19 bases in between. The CDR3 has 19 residues. CDR3 protein: CASSQVVREEGYGANVLTF. In DNA, the CDR3 is TGTGCCAGCAGCCAAGTCGTCAGGGAAGAGGGGTATGGGGCCAACGTCCTGACTTTC.

V usage is TRBV5-4 and J usage is TRBJ1-2; TRBD1 might be the D (5 bases). Per germline, CDR1 SGHNT and CDR2 YYREEE (reference sequence). The length of the CDR3 is 13 residues. V lost 1 base and J lost 9, with 13 bases in between. The CDR3 protein is CASSLSPRGSYTF. CDR3 in DNA: TGTGCCAGCAGCTTGTCCCCCCGGGGGAGCTACACCTTC.

This chain connects TRBV9 to TRBJ2-5, with a possible D match to TRBD2 (5 bases). The CDR3 is 15 residues long. Germline CDR1 and CDR2: SGDLS and YYNGEE. Trimming removed 0 bases at V and 5 bases at J, with 14 bases between. The CDR3 DNA sequence: TGTGCCAGCAGCGTAGGAATAGCGAGGGTTGAGACCCAGTACTTC. This sequence encodes CASSVGIARVETQYF.

The chain combines TRBV10-2 with TRBJ2-7, with 8 nucleotides matching TRBD2. The V segment lost 8 bases and the J segment 2 bases; nucleotides outside the gene matches: 5. The CDR3 sequence is 13 residues long. Germline values: CDR1 WSHSY, CDR2 SAAADI. The DNA of the CDR3 is TGCGCCAGCCGTGCGGGGGGTACCTACGAGCAGTACTTC. Amino acid sequence: CASRAGGTYEQYF.

V and J are TRBV6-5 and TRBJ2-7; D gene unclear. With 4 bases removed from V and 2 bases from J, the gap between germline ends came to 6 bases. Germline CDR1 MNHEY, CDR2 SVGAGI. The CDR3 extends over 12 amino acids. The CDR3: CASSSPTYEQYF. For the CDR3, the DNA is TGTGCCAGCAGTTCCCCGACCTACGAGCAGTACTTC.

The rearrangement links TRBV11-3 to TRBJ2-7; 8 bases align to TRBD1. V shed 3 bases and J 1 base; nucleotides not matched to a gene: 2. CDR3 length: 14 residues. Germline values: CDR1 SGHNT, CDR2 YENEEA. In DNA form, the CDR3 reads TGTGCCAGCAGCTTGGACAGGGCTTCCTACGAGCAGTACTTC. Translating it yields CASSLDRASYEQYF.

In this sample, this clone turned up a few times. The genes are TRBV28 and TRBJ1-5; D is uncertain. This CDR3 contains 14 residues. Germline V gene sequence: CDR1 MDHEN, CDR2 SYDVKM. Between the trimmed V and J ends, which lost 3 bases and 4 bases, there was a span of 10 bases. The CDR3 region is CASSLNGLNQPQHF. In nucleotides, the CDR3 is TGTGCCAGCAGTTTGAACGGATTAAATCAGCCCCAGCATTTT.

V and J are TRBV21-1 and TRBJ2-2; TRBD2 is taken as the D call from the table, unchecked against the DNA. TRBV21-1 is marked as a pseudogene. The CDR3 spans 16 residues. The CDR3 region has the DNA TGTGCCAGCAGCACACTAGCGGGAGAAGTCACCGGGGAGCTGTTTTTT. It yields the protein CASSTLAGEVTGELFF.

The J gene is TRBJ1-4, the V gene TRBV6-2 or TRBV6-3; D ambiguous. Trimming shortened V by 0 bases and J by 5 bases, and 7 bases separated the two germline ends. The germline V gene has CDR1 MNHEY and CDR2 SVGEGT. The CDR3 contains 14 residues. The CDR3 coding sequence is TGTGCCAGCAGTTACTCGGACGGGAATGAAAAACTGTTTTTT. Amino acids: CASSYSDGNEKLFF.

J is TRBJ1-2 and V is TRBV11-3; perhaps TRBD1 as D (5 bases). The CDR3 length is 13 residues. Per the germline V gene, CDR1 is SGHNT and CDR2 is YENEEA. Trimming removed 7 bases from V and 2 bases from J, with 11 bases in between. CDR3 coding DNA: TGTGCCAGCACCGTGGGGGGGAACTATGGCTACACCTTC. This translates into CASTVGGNYGYTF.

This chain joins TRBV20-1 and TRBJ2-2; tentatively, D is TRBD1 or TRBD2 (6 bases each). Trimming cost V 3 bases and J 5 bases, with 13 bases left between them. The CDR3 extends over 14 amino acids. The germline CDR1 and CDR2 sequences are DFQATT and SNEGSKA (reference sequence). The CDR3 sequence is CSASAGRGTGELFF. As DNA, the CDR3 is TGCAGTGCTAGTGCGGGAAGGGGGACCGGGGAGCTGTTTTTT.

This rearrangement joins TRBV5-5 to TRBJ1-6; 7 bases align to TRBD1. Germline CDR1 SGHKS, CDR2 YYEKEE (reference sequence). V lost 4 bases to trimming and J lost 7 bases; unmatched junction nucleotides: 14. CDR3 length: 17 residues. Written as DNA, the CDR3 is TGTGCCAGCAGCCCTTGGGACGGGCAGGGGGGGAATTCACCCCTCCACTTT. It codes for CASSPWDGQGGNSPLHF.

The V gene is TRBV14, the J gene TRBJ2-5; TRBD2 agrees at 8 bases. The CDR3 has 18 residues. Germline V gene data show CDR1 as SGHDN and CDR2 as FVKESK. V lost 4 bases, J lost 5 bases, and 18 bases stayed unmatched. The CDR3 here is CASSRRLRGAGGLETQYF. In nucleotides, the CDR3 is TGTGCCAGCAGCCGACGACTCCGAGGGGCGGGAGGACTTGAGACCCAGTACTTC. The complete variable domain, with remaining parts taken from reference TRBV14 and TRBJ2-5, reads EAGVTQFPSHSVIEKGQTVTLRCDPISGHDNLYWYRRVMGKEIKFLLHFVKESKQDESGMPNNRFLAERTGGTYSTLKVQPAELEDSGVYFCASSRRLRGAGGLETQYFGPGTRLLVL.

This chain uses TRBV6-1 with TRBJ2-3, with D maybe TRBD1 (7 bases). The CDR3 spans 16 residues. Germline loops: CDR1 MNHNS, CDR2 SASEGT. Trimming stripped 4 bases from V and 3 bases from J, with 17 bases between. The CDR3 nucleotides are TGTGCCAGCAGTGTGCCGGAGGGGGCCAGGACAGATACGCAGTATTTT. The encoded protein is CASSVPEGARTDTQYF.

This rearrangement joins TRBV4-2 to TRBJ2-7; D is undetermined. CDR1 and CDR2 from the germline V gene are LGHNA and YNFKEQ. V was pared by 0 bases and J by 3 bases, with 12 bases between. The CDR3 is 15 amino acids. The CDR3 here is CASSQDRAAHYEQYF. CDR3 sequence (DNA): TGTGCCAGCAGCCAAGATCGGGCGGCTCACTACGAGCAGTACTTC.

The chain joins TRBV15 to TRBJ2-1, with 7 bases matching TRBD2. The germline gives CDR1 LNHNV, CDR2 YYDKDF (reference sequence). The CDR3 covers 13 residues. Trimming at V came to 0 bases and at J to 13 bases, leaving 6 bases not matched to a gene. This CDR3 reads CATSRDPGTIQFF. In DNA, the CDR3 is TGTGCCACCAGCAGAGATCCCGGGACTATACAGTTCTTC.

J is TRBJ1-1 and V is TRBV14, with D perhaps matching TRBD1 (5 bases). The CDR3 is 16 amino acids. Germline V CDR1 and CDR2: SGHDN, FVKESK. The V end was cut by 0 bases, the J end by 0 bases, with 11 bases between. CDR3 sequence (DNA): TGTGCCAGCAGCCAAGATCAGGGACTGATGAACACTGAAGCTTTCTTT. It codes for CASSQDQGLMNTEAFF.

The chain combines TRBV5-1 with TRBJ2-7; 7 bases align to TRBD2. Germline loops: CDR1 SGHRS, CDR2 YFSETQ. J lost 5 bases, V lost 4 bases, and 6 bases had no gene match. The CDR3 length is 13 residues. CDR3 nucleotides: TGCGCCAGCAGCAAAGAGCGGGGCCACGAGCAGTACTTC. Amino acids: CASSKERGHEQYF.

This clone was observed a handful of times. The chain is built from TRBV24-1 and TRBJ2-3, with 8 bases aligning to TRBD2. Trimming removed 3 bases from V and 5 bases from J; junction bases left unmatched: 0. Germline CDR1 reads KGHDR; CDR2 reads SFDVKD. The CDR3 covers 13 residues. CDR3 coding DNA: TGTGCCACCAGTGATGCGGGGGGAGATACGCAGTATTTT. It is translated as CATSDAGGDTQYF.

CDR3 amino acids: CASSLEGTEAFF. CDR3 coding DNA: TGCGCCAGCAGCTTGGAGGGCACTGAAGCTTTCTTT. The chain uses TRBV5-1 and TRBJ1-1; D ambiguous. Trimming shortened V by 0 bases and J by 4 bases, and 4 bases separated the two germline ends. The CDR3 runs to 12 residues. Germline-derived CDR1 and CDR2 are SGHRS and YFSETQ.

The chain recombines TRBV24-1 with TRBJ2-7; 9 positions agree with TRBD2. Germline CDR1 and CDR2: KGHDR and SFDVKD. This CDR3 contains 13 residues. J gave up 1 base and V 7 bases, and 1 base lay outside the gene matches. CDR3 sequence: CATRAGGSYEQYF. CDR3 sequence (DNA): TGTGCCACCAGAGCGGGAGGATCCTACGAGCAGTACTTC.

The rearrangement links TRBV5-1 to TRBJ2-2; D uncertain. The CDR3 consists of 15 residues. Trimming cost V 0 bases and J 6 bases, with 12 bases left between them. Looked up from germline, CDR1 is SGHRS and CDR2 is YFSETQ. CDR3 coding DNA: TGCGCCAGCAGCTTGGCCGCTAGTTCGGCCGGGGAGCTGTTTTTT. The encoded protein is CASSLAASSAGELFF.

This chain links TRBV6-4 with TRBJ2-3; weak D call: TRBD1 (5 bases). With 2 bases removed from V and 8 bases from J, the gap between germline ends came to 14 bases. The length of the CDR3 is 14 residues. Germline CDR1 MRHNA, CDR2 SNTAGT. CDR3 residues: CASSDQGSIGTQYF. The CDR3 region has the DNA TGTGCCAGCAGTGACCAGGGTAGCATAGGTACGCAGTATTTT.

The rearrangement links TRBV15 to TRBJ2-5; D is unresolved. Trimming left V 7 bases short and J 3 bases short, with 12 bases between. The CDR3 runs 13 residues. In germline, CDR1 is LNHNV, CDR2 YYDKDF (reference sequence). The DNA for the CDR3 is TGTGCCACCACCGCACGCGCCGAAGAGACCCAGTACTTC. It codes for CATTARAEETQYF.

The chain carries TRBV14 and TRBJ2-1; D not certain. The V and J ends lost 0 bases and 3 bases respectively, with 12 bases between them. Germline CDR1 reads SGHDN; CDR2 reads FVKESK. The CDR3 contains 16 residues. The CDR3 coding sequence is TGTGCCAGCAGCCAAGATTTGGCGATGGACTACAATGAGCAGTTCTTC. Protein sequence: CASSQDLAMDYNEQFF. Using reference TRBV14 and TRBJ2-1 for the parts outside the CDR3, the full variable domain is EAGVTQFPSHSVIEKGQTVTLRCDPISGHDNLYWYRRVMGKEIKFLLHFVKESKQDESGMPNNRFLAERTGGTYSTLKVQPAELEDSGVYFCASSQDLAMDYNEQFFGPGTRLTVL.

The chain links TRBV10-1 to TRBJ2-2; the match to TRBD1 covers 9 bases. Germline lookup yields CDR1 WNHNN and CDR2 SYGVQD (reference sequence). Trimming removed 6 bases from V and 4 bases from J; junction bases left unmatched: 6. The CDR3 consists of 15 residues. The CDR3: CASSLGTGFTGELFF. For the CDR3, the DNA is TGCGCCAGCAGCCTCGGGACAGGGTTCACCGGGGAGCTGTTTTTT.